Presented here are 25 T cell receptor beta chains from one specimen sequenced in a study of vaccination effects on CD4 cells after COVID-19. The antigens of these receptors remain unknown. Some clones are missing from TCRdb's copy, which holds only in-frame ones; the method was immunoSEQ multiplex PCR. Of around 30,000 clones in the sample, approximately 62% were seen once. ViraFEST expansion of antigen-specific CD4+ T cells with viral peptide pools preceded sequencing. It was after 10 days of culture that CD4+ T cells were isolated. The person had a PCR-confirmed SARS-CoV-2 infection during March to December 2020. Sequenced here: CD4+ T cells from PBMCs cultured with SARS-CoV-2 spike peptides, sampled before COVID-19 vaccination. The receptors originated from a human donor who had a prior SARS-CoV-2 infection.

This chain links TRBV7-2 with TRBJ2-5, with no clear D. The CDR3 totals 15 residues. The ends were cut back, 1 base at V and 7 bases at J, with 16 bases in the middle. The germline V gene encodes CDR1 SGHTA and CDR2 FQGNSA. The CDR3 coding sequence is TGTGCCAGCAGCTTAGACCGGGTTGAGGTGGGGACCCAGTACTTC. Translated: CASSLDRVEVGTQYF.

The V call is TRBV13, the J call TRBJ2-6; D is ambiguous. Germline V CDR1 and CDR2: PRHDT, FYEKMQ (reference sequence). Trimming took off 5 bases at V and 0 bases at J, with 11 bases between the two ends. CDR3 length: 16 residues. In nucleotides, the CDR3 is TGTGCCAGCAGCCACCTCTGGCCCTCTGGGGCCAACGTCCTGACTTTC. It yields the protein CASSHLWPSGANVLTF.

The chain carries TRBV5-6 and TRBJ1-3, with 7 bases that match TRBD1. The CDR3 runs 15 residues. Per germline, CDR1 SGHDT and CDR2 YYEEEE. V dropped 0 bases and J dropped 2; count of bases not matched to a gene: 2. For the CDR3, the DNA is TGTGCCAGCAGCTTGGGTGGGACAGCTGGAAACACCATATATTTT. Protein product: CASSLGGTAGNTIYF. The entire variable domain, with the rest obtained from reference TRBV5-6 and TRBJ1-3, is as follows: DAGVTQSPTHLIKTRGQQVTLRCSPKSGHDTVSWYQQALGQGPQFIFQYYEEEERQRGNFPDRFSGHQFPNYSSELNVNALLLGDSALYLCASSLGGTAGNTIYFGEGSWLTVV.

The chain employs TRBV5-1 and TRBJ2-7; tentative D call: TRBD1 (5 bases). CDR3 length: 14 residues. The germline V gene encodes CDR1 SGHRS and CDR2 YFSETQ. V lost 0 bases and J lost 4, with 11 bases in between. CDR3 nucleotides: TGCGCCAGCAGCTTGGTAGGCAGGGAATACGAGCAGTACTTC. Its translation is CASSLVGREYEQYF. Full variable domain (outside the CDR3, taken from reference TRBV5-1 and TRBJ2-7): KAGVTQTPRYLIKTRGQQVTLSCSPISGHRSVSWYQQTPGQGLQFLFEYFSETQRNKGNFPGRFSGRQFSNSRSEMNVSTLELGDSALYLCASSLVGREYEQYFGPGTRLTVT.

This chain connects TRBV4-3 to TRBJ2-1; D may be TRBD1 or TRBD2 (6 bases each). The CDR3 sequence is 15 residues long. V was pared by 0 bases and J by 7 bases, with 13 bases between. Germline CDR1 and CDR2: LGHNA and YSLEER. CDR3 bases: TGCGCCAGCAGCCAAGATCGGGGGCAGATAAATGAGCAGTTCTTC. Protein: CASSQDRGQINEQFF.

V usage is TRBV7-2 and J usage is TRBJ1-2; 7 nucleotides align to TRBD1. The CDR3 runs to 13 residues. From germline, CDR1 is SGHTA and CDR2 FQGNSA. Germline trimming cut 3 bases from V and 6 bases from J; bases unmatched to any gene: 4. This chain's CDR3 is CASSLGQRDGYTF. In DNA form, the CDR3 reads TGTGCCAGCAGCTTGGGACAGAGGGATGGCTACACCTTC.

CDR3 loop: CASRDNGIYGYTF. The CDR3 DNA reads TGTGCCAGCCGGGACAACGGTATCTATGGCTACACCTTC. V and J are TRBV6-5 and TRBJ1-2; D is possibly TRBD1 (6 bases). Germline CDR1 and CDR2: MNHEY and SVGAGI. This CDR3 has 13 residues. V shed 8 bases and J shed 4 bases, with 14 bases lying between them.

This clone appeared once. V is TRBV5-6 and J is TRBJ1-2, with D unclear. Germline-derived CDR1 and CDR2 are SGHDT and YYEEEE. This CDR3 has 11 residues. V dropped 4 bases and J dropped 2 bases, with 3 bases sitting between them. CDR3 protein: CASSLNYGYTF. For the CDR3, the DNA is TGTGCCAGCAGCCTGAACTATGGCTACACCTTC. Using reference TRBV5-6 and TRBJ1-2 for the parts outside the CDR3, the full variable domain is DAGVTQSPTHLIKTRGQQVTLRCSPKSGHDTVSWYQQALGQGPQFIFQYYEEEERQRGNFPDRFSGHQFPNYSSELNVNALLLGDSALYLCASSLNYGYTFGSGTRLTVV.

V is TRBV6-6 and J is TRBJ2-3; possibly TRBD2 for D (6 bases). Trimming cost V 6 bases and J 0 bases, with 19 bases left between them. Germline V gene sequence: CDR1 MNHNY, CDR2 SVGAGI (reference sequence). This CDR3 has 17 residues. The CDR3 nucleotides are TGTGCCAGCAGACGACCACAGCGCGGGATAAGCACAGATACGCAGTATTTT. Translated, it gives CASRRPQRGISTDTQYF.

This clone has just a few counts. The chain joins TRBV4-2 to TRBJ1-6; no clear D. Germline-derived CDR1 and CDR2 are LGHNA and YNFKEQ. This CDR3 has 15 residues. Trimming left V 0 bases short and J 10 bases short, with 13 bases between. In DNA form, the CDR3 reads TGTGCCAGCAGCCAAGAAACGGTCCGCTCATCACCCCTCCACTTT. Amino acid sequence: CASSQETVRSSPLHF.

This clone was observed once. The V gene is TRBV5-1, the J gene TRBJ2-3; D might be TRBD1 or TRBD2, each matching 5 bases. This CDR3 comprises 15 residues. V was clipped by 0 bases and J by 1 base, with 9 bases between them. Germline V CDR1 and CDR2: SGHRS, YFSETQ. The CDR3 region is CASSLEGTGTDTQYF. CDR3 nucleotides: TGCGCCAGCAGCTTGGAAGGGACGGGCACAGATACGCAGTATTTT.

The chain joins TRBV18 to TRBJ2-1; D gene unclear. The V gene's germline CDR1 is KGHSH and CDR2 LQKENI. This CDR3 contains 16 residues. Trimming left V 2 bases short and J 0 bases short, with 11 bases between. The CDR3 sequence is CASSPFGESSYNEQFF. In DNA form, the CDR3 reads TGTGCCAGCTCACCATTTGGCGAGAGCTCCTACAATGAGCAGTTCTTC.

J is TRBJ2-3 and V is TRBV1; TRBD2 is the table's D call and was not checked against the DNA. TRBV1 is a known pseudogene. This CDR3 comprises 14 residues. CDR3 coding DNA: TGCACCAGCAGCCCGGGGGGGAGCACAGATACGCAGTATTTT. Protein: CTSSPGGSTDTQYF.

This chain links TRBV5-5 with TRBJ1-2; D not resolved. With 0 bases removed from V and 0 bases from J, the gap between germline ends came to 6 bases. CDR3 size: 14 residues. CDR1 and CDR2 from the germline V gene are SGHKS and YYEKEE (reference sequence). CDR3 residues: CASSLGRSNYGYTF. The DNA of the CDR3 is TGTGCCAGCAGCTTGGGCAGGTCTAACTATGGCTACACCTTC.

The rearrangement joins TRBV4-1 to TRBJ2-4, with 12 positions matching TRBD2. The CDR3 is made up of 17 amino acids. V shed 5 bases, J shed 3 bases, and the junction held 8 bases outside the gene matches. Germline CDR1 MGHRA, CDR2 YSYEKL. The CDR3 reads CASSVLAGGPGKNIQYF. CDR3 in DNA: TGCGCCAGCAGCGTCCTAGCGGGAGGGCCGGGCAAAAACATTCAGTACTTC.

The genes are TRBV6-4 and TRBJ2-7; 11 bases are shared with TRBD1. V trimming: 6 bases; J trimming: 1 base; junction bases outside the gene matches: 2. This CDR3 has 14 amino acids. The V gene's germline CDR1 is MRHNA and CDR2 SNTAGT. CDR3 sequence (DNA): TGTGCCAGCAGGAGGGACAGGGGGTCCTACGAGCAGTACTTC. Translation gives CASRRDRGSYEQYF.

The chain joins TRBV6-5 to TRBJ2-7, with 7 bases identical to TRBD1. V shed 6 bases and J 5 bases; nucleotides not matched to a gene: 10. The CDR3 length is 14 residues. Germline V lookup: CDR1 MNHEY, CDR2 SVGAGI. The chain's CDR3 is CASSTGQVWNEQYF. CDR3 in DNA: TGTGCCAGCAGCACAGGACAGGTATGGAACGAGCAGTACTTC.

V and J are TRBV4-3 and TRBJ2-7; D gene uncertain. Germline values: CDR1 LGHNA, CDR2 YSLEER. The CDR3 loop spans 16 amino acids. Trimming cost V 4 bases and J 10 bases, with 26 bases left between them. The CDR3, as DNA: TGCGCCAGCAGCCCACAGCTGGCGGACCCCCGGCGTATTCAGTACTTC. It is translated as CASSPQLADPRRIQYF.

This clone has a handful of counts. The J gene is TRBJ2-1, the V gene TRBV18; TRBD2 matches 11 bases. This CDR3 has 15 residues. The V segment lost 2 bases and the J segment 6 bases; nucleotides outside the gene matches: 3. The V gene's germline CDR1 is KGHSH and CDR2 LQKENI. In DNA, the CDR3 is TGTGCCAGCTCACCATATAGCGGGGGGGCCAATGAGCAGTTCTTC. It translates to CASSPYSGGANEQFF.

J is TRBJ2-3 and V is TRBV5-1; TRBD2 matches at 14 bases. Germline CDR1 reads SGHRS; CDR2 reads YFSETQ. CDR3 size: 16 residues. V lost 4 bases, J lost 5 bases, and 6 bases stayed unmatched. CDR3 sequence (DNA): TGCGCCAGCAGCATGACTAGCGGGGGGGCCGGAGATACGCAGTATTTT. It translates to CASSMTSGGAGDTQYF.

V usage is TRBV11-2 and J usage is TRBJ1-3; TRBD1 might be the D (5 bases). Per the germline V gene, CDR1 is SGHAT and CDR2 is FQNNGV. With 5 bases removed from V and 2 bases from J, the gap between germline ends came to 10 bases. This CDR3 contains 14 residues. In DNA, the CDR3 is TGTGCCAGCAGCCCGGGGACGACTGGAAACACCATATATTTT. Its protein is CASSPGTTGNTIYF.

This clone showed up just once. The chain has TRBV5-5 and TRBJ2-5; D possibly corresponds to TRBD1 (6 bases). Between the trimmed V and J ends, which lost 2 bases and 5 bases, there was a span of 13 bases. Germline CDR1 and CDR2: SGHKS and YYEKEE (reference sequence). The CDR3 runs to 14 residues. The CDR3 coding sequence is TGTGCCAGCAGCTTAACAGGGAAATGGGAGACCCAGTACTTC. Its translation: CASSLTGKWETQYF.

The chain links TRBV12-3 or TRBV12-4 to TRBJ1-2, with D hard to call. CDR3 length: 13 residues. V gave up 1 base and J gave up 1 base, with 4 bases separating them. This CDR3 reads CASSLGVNYGYTF. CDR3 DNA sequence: TGTGCCAGCAGTTTAGGCGTTAACTATGGCTACACCTTC.

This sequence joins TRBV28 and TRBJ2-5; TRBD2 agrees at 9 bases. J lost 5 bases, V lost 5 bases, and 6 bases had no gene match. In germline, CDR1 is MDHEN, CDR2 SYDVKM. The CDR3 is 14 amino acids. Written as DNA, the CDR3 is TGTGCCAGCAGTGAAGCGGGGGGTCGGGAGACCCAGTACTTC. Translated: CASSEAGGRETQYF.

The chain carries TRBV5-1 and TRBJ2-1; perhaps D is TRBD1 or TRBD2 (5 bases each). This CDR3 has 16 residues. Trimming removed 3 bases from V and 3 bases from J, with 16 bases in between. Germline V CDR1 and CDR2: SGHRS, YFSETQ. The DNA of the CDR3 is TGCGCCAGCAGCTCGGAACCCGGGACGGTCTACAATGAGCAGTTCTTC. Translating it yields CASSSEPGTVYNEQFF.